Reported below is one T cell receptor (beta chain). V was shortened by 0 bases and J by 6 bases, with 8 bases between the two germline ends. Germline CDR1 is MNHEY and CDR2 is SVGAGI. The CDR3 consists of 13 residues. The data originate from a study of blood T cell repertoires in COVID-19. Study-wide background: PBMCs, B-cell-depleted T cells, or T cells provided the cDNA or gDNA that made up the material.

TCRdb's copy holds only in-frame clones and misses some; the assay was immunoSEQ multiplex PCR. Among roughly 160,000 clones listed, around 80% were seen once. Sequencing used PBMCs or T cells enriched from blood (not recorded which). The TCR was taken from a woman aged 55-70 years who had recovered from COVID-19. The chain employs TRBV6-5 and TRBJ1-1; D is unclear. The CDR3 DNA reads as TGTGCCAGCAGTTACTCCTTAGAAGCTGAAGCTTTCTTT. Its translation: CASSYSLEAEAFF.